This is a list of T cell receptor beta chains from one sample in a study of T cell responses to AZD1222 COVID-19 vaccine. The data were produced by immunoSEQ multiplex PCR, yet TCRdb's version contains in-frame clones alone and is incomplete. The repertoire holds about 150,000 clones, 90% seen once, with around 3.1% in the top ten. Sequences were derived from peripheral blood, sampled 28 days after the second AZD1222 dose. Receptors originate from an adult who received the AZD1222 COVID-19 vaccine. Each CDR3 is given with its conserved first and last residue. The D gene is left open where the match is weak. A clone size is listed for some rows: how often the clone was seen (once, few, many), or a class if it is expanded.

CDR3: CATSRVRTSRSSGNTIYF
D: .
size: .
V: TRBV15

CDR3: CASSVSGGSSYNEQFF
D: TRBD2
size: once
V: TRBV9

CDR3: CASRDSQETQYF
D: TRBD1
size: .
V: TRBV4-1

CDR3: CASSFFDSNQPQHF
D: .
size: .
V: TRBV5-5

CDR3: CASSLSGAPAVYEQYF
D: .
size: .
V: TRBV28

CDR3: CASSQDRNRDRTYEQYF
D: TRBD1
size: .
V: TRBV4-1

CDR3: CASSSGGGRGTEAFF
D: .
size: .
V: TRBV5-1

CDR3: CASSVRDRGAYGYTF
D: TRBD1
size: .
V: TRBV9

CDR3: CASSSRKRGQTDEQYF
D: .
size: .
V: TRBV11-2

CDR3: CASSPTGFIEKLFF
D: TRBD1
size: .
V: TRBV3-1/TRBV3-2

CDR3: CATSEVQEGPQHF
D: .
size: .
V: TRBV24-1